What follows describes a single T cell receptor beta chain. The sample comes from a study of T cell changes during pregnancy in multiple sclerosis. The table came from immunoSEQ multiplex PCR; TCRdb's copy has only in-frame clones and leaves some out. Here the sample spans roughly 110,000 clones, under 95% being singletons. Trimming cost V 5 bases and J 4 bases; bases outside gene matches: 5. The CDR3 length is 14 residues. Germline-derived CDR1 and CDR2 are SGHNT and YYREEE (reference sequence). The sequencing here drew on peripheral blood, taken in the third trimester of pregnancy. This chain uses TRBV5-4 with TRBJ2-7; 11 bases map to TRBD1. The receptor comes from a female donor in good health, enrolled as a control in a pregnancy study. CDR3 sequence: CASRWGTGGYEQYF. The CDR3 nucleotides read TGTGCCAGCAGATGGGGGACAGGGGGGTACGAGCAGTACTTC.